The clone carrying this T cell receptor beta chain has a handful of counts. No antigen is known for it. Germline V gene sequence: CDR1 MDHEN, CDR2 SYDVKM. With V trimmed by 5 bases and J by 3 bases, 3 bases remained unmatched. There are 13 residues in the CDR3. Populations isolated by sorting all had purity greater than 95%. These data belong to a study of beta chain features in type 1 diabetes. Findings of the study overall: For Type 1 diabetes patients, all four CD4+ subsets carried TCRB CDR3s that were moderately but significantly shorter. Within the patient group, naive, central memory and Treg TCRB repertoires appeared more similar to each other than within healthy donors. Whether HLA type influences TCRB rearrangement remained unresolved here. The VDJ junctions of type 1 diabetes patients carried fewer insertions and more deletions.

Of the isolated RNA, all was reverse transcribed, and so the sequenced material was expressed TCRB transcripts. Data came from immunoSEQ multiplex PCR; TCRdb stores just in-frame clones and leaves some out. Seen here are a few hundred thousand clones, 20% observed once, and the top ten hold around 0.029%. This sequence was found in a woman aged 40 to 55 with type 1 diabetes. Sequenced material: naive CD4+ T cells from blood. The chain combines TRBV28 with TRBJ2-7; 8 nucleotides match TRBD2. The CDR3 protein is CASSRGGLYEQYF. The CDR3 nucleotides read TGTGCCAGCAGTCGGGGGGGTCTCTACGAGCAGTACTTC.